One sample yielded the 30 T cell receptor beta chains listed below, sequenced in a study of CD8 T cells in ankylosing spondylitis. MiXCR, applied by TCRdb to the 5' RACE reads, yields one record per CDR3 protein. Found here are 150,000 to 200,000 distinct CDR3 sequences, 10% to 15% of them singletons; the top ten hold roughly 11%. Specimen: blood, either unsorted or a sorted T cell fraction (not recorded which). These receptors originate from a female donor with ankylosing spondylitis or in good health (not recorded which).

This clonotype was observed at least ten times. V usage is TRBV24-1 and J usage is TRBJ1-1; D is uncertain. The CDR3 sequence is 13 residues long. The germline V and J ends were trimmed by 9 bases and 5 bases, with 15 bases remaining between them. Germline V gives CDR1 KGHDR, CDR2 SFDVKD. The CDR3 DNA follows: TGTGCCACCCCCCGGTTTTCGGTAACTGAAGCTTTCTTT. Protein sequence: CATPRFSVTEAFF.

Ten or more counts support this clonotype. Written as DNA, the CDR3 is TGTGCCAGCAGCTCTTCCGGGTTCGAGCAGTACTTC. Protein sequence: CASSSSGFEQYF. The chain is built from TRBV9 and TRBJ2-7; no firm D call. The CDR3 runs 12 residues. Germline loops: CDR1 SGDLS, CDR2 YYNGEE. V gave up 4 bases and J gave up 6 bases, with 11 bases separating them. The full variable domain, completed using reference TRBV9 and TRBJ2-7, is DSGVTQTPKHLITATGQRVTLRCSPRSGDLSVYWYQQSLDQGLQFLIQYYNGEERAKGNILERFSAQQFPDLHSELNLSSLELGDSALYFCASSSSGFEQYFGPGTRLTVT.

This clonotype was counted ten times or more. The chain uses TRBV15 and TRBJ1-3; tentatively, D is TRBD1 (5 bases). The CDR3 runs to 17 residues. V gave up 0 bases and J gave up 0 bases, with 12 bases separating them. From germline, CDR1 is LNHNV and CDR2 YYDKDF (reference sequence). The CDR3 is CATSRDLGVSSGNTIYF. CDR3 coding DNA: TGTGCCACCAGCAGAGATCTGGGGGTGAGCTCTGGAAACACCATATATTTT.

This clonotype was observed many times. The chain combines TRBV11-2 with TRBJ2-2, with 8 nucleotides matching TRBD2. Germline CDR1 SGHAT, CDR2 FQNNGV. Unmatched junction bases numbered 10, after V lost 4 bases and J lost 6 bases. The CDR3 extends over 16 amino acids. The CDR3 sequence is CASSSPSGGASGELFF. The CDR3, as DNA: TGTGCCAGCAGCTCCCCGAGCGGGGGCGCGTCCGGGGAGCTGTTTTTT. Variable domain in full (rest from reference TRBV11-2 and TRBJ2-2): EAGVAQSPRYKIIEKRQSVAFWCNPISGHATLYWYQQILGQGPKLLIQFQNNGVVDDSQLPKDRFSAERLKGVDSTLKIQPAKLEDSAVYLCASSSPSGGASGELFFGEGSRLTVL.

The V gene is TRBV28, the J gene TRBJ2-7; D remains unclear. CDR1 MDHEN and CDR2 SYDVKM come from the germline V gene. The CDR3 contains 13 residues. The V end lost 2 bases, the J end lost 3 bases, and 8 bases lay between the germline ends. The CDR3 nucleotides read TGTGCCAGCAGTTTACGGGCCTTCTACGAGCAGTACTTC. Protein product: CASSLRAFYEQYF.

The table lists this clonotype with many counts. The chain recombines TRBV20-1 with TRBJ2-1; D is perhaps TRBD2 (6 bases). Germline assignment: CDR1 DFQATT and CDR2 SNEGSKA (reference sequence). V was pared by 5 bases and J by 0 bases, with 14 bases between. The CDR3 length is 15 residues. CDR3 amino acids: CSALRLDSSYNEQFF. The CDR3 bases are TGCAGTGCTCTTAGACTAGACAGCTCCTACAATGAGCAGTTCTTC.

This clonotype has ten or more counts. The CDR3 DNA follows: TGTGCCAGCAGTTTAGGGGTCGGTGGCTACACCTTC. This sequence encodes CASSLGVGGYTF. The chain links TRBV12-3 or TRBV12-4 to TRBJ1-2; D gene ambiguous. This CDR3 region has 12 residues. The germline V and J ends were trimmed by 1 base and 7 bases, with 7 bases remaining between them.

This clonotype has more than one count but fewer than ten. V gene TRBV15 combines with J gene TRBJ1-4; 8 bases map to TRBD1. Trimming at V came to 4 bases and at J to 7 bases, leaving 8 bases not matched to a gene. CDR3 length equals 15 residues. The germline CDR1 and CDR2 sequences are LNHNV and YYDKDF (reference sequence). CDR3 DNA sequence: TGTGCCACCAGCACTGACAGGGGAGGGAGTGAAAAACTGTTTTTT. It yields the protein CATSTDRGGSEKLFF.

The V gene is TRBV7-9, the J gene TRBJ1-2; TRBD1 matches at 7 bases. The ends lost 5 bases at V and 5 bases at J; junction bases unmatched: 14. The CDR3 sequence is 16 residues long. Germline CDR1 and CDR2: SEHNR and FQNEAQ (reference sequence). The DNA for the CDR3 is TGTGCCAGCAGCCGAATCCGGACAGGCAACTCGTATGGCTACACCTTC. Residues: CASSRIRTGNSYGYTF. Looking up the rest from reference TRBV7-9 and TRBJ1-2 gives the full variable domain: DTGVSQNPRHKITKRGQNVTFRCDPISEHNRLYWYRQTLGQGPEFLTYFQNEAQLEKSRLLSDRFSAERPKGSFSTLEIQRTEQGDSAMYLCASSRIRTGNSYGYTFGSGTRLTVV.

Remarks on this clonotype: One end of the junction is discordant with germline, which a read error may explain. The V call is TRBV5-1, the J call TRBJ2-7, with 7 bases that match TRBD2. Germline V gene data show CDR1 as SGHRS and CDR2 as YFSETQ. The CDR3 is made up of 14 amino acids. CDR3 nucleotide sequence: TGCGTCAGCAGCTTGGGCGGGAGCGCGTACGAGCAGTACTTC. Translated, it gives CVSSLGGSAYEQYF. Drawing the rest from reference TRBV5-1 and TRBJ2-7, the complete variable domain is KAGVTQTPRYLIKTRGQQVTLSCSPISGHRSVSWYQQTPGQGLQFLFEYFSETQRNKGNFPGRFSGRQFSNSRSEMNVSTLELGDSALYLCVSSLGGSAYEQYFGPGTRLTVT.

A few counts support this clonotype. This chain links TRBV14 with TRBJ2-5; D not resolved. V lost 4 bases to trimming and J lost 5 bases, with 8 bases between them. Germline loops: CDR1 SGHDN, CDR2 FVKESK. This CDR3 has 12 residues. The CDR3 bases are TGTGCCAGCAGCCGCGAAGTGGAGACCCAGTACTTC. It yields the protein CASSREVETQYF. Combining the CDR3 with reference TRBV14 and TRBJ2-5 gives the whole variable domain EAGVTQFPSHSVIEKGQTVTLRCDPISGHDNLYWYRRVMGKEIKFLLHFVKESKQDESGMPNNRFLAERTGGTYSTLKVQPAELEDSGVYFCASSREVETQYFGPGTRLLVL.

This chain links TRBV9 with TRBJ2-1; either TRBD1 or TRBD2 may supply D (5 bases each). CDR1 is SGDLS and CDR2 is YYNGEE in the germline V gene. Between the trimmed V and J ends, which lost 4 bases and 9 bases, there was a span of 17 bases. The CDR3 totals 14 residues. CDR3: CASSPFRGLGEQFF. The CDR3 DNA reads TGTGCCAGCAGCCCCTTCCGGGGCCTGGGTGAGCAGTTCTTC. Full variable domain (missing parts from reference TRBV9 and TRBJ2-1): DSGVTQTPKHLITATGQRVTLRCSPRSGDLSVYWYQQSLDQGLQFLIQYYNGEERAKGNILERFSAQQFPDLHSELNLSSLELGDSALYFCASSPFRGLGEQFFGPGTRLTVL.

This clonotype was recorded many times. The rearrangement uses TRBV20-1 and TRBJ1-1; D not resolved. From germline, CDR1 is DFQATT and CDR2 SNEGSKA (reference sequence). The CDR3 covers 13 residues. The ends were cut back, 1 base at V and 0 bases at J, with 6 bases in the middle. The chain's CDR3 is CSARADLNTEAFF. The CDR3 coding sequence is TGCAGTGCTAGAGCTGATCTGAACACTGAAGCTTTCTTT.

This clonotype was seen ten or more times. The chain has TRBV5-6 and TRBJ2-6; D not resolved. V dropped 6 bases and J dropped 0 bases, with 13 bases sitting between them. CDR1 and CDR2 from the germline V gene are SGHDT and YYEEEE. The CDR3 has 16 amino acids. CDR3: CASTYTFSSGANVLTF. In DNA form, the CDR3 reads TGTGCCAGCACGTACACCTTCAGCTCTGGGGCCAACGTCCTGACTTTC.

The J gene is TRBJ2-1, the V gene TRBV4-3, with 13 bases lining up with TRBD2. Germline CDR1 reads LGHNA; CDR2 reads YSLEER. This CDR3 contains 16 residues. The V and J ends lost 4 bases and 9 bases, in that order; junction bases with no gene match: 9. The chain's CDR3 is CASSRGLAGVEAEQFF. The CDR3 coding sequence is TGCGCCAGCAGCCGAGGACTAGCGGGAGTTGAGGCTGAGCAGTTCTTC.

The gene calls are TRBV2 and TRBJ2-3, with TRBD2 matching 8 bases. CDR3 length: 15 amino acids. J was trimmed by 0 bases and V by 7 bases; bases with no gene match: 6. The germline V gene has CDR1 SNHLY and CDR2 FYNNEI. CDR3 nucleotide sequence: TGTGCCAGCACTCCACTAGCGGCTAGCACAGATACGCAGTATTTT. Residues: CASTPLAASTDTQYF.

Comments on this clonotype: A read error is possible here, since a much larger clone lies one base away. The chain employs TRBV24-1 and TRBJ2-7; D may match TRBD1 or TRBD2 (5 bases each). The germline CDR1 and CDR2 sequences are KGHDR and SFDVKD. The CDR3 runs 15 residues. CDR3 sequence reads: CTTSDHGRGVYEQYF. Here the CDR3 DNA reads TGTACCACCAGCGATCACGGACGGGGCGTCTACGAGCAGTACTTC.

This clonotype showed up many times. The rearrangement uses TRBV12-3 or TRBV12-4 and TRBJ1-4; 10 bases line up with TRBD1. This CDR3 has 16 residues. After removal of 3 bases from V and 3 bases from J, the junction contained 4 bases not matched to a gene. CDR3 region: CASSFGQGVANEKLFF. The CDR3 DNA follows: TGTGCCAGCAGTTTCGGACAGGGGGTCGCTAATGAAAAACTGTTTTTT.

This clonotype showed up many times. The chain employs TRBV7-8 and TRBJ2-1, with TRBD2 as a possible D gene (5 bases). The CDR3 runs to 14 residues. Trimming left V 3 bases short and J 10 bases short, with 16 bases between. The germline V gene has CDR1 SGHVS and CDR2 FQNEAQ. The CDR3 is CASSFNMASGEQFF. The CDR3 nucleotides are TGTGCCAGCAGCTTTAATATGGCCTCGGGGGAGCAGTTCTTC.

CDR3 sequence (DNA): TGTGCCAGCAGCCAAAGGTCCGCGAACACCGGGGAGCTGTTTTTT. It is translated as CASSQRSANTGELFF. The chain is built from TRBV3-1 and TRBJ2-2; no firm D call. V shed 2 bases and J shed 0 bases, with 7 bases lying between them. Looked up from germline, CDR1 is LGHDT and CDR2 is YNNKEL (reference sequence). The length of the CDR3 is 15 residues.

This clonotype showed up many times. The CDR3 DNA is TGCAGTGCTAGATCCAGAGGGGTGTTCTTC. Translation gives CSARSRGVFF. This chain uses TRBV20-1 with TRBJ2-1, with D perhaps being TRBD1 or TRBD2 (5 bases each). Deletions cut 2 bases from V and 15 bases from J, with 11 bases between. This CDR3 spans 10 amino acids. Germline V lookup: CDR1 DFQATT, CDR2 SNEGSKA (reference sequence).

Remarks on this clonotype: This clone may be a read error of a much larger clone one base away. The J gene is TRBJ1-3, the V gene TRBV24-1; D gene uncertain. Trimming took 10 bases from V and 7 from J, leaving 19 bases between them. CDR1 and CDR2 (germline): KGHDR, SFDVKD. The length of the CDR3 is 14 residues. The CDR3 nucleotides are TGTGCCACTAGCAAGAAGGTTCGCCGGAACACCATATATTTT. This codes for CATSKKVRRNTIYF.

This clonotype was observed a few times. V is TRBV4-3 and J is TRBJ1-1; D gene ambiguous. Germline lookup yields CDR1 LGHNA and CDR2 YSLEER. The CDR3 sequence is 15 residues long. Between the trimmed V and J ends, which lost 2 bases and 1 base, there was a span of 11 bases. The CDR3 region has the DNA TGCGCCAGCAGCCAATCGGGATTCGGGAACACTGAAGCTTTCTTT. The encoded protein is CASSQSGFGNTEAFF.

The rearrangement joins TRBV6-1 to TRBJ2-2, with 7 positions matching TRBD1. Germline V gene sequence: CDR1 MNHNS, CDR2 SASEGT. Trimming cost V 6 bases and J 3 bases; bases outside gene matches: 7. The CDR3 loop spans 15 amino acids. CDR3 residues: CASSLRGRYTGELFF. The CDR3 nucleotides read TGTGCCAGCAGCCTAAGGGGGCGTTACACCGGGGAGCTGTTTTTT.

This clonotype has at least ten counts. V is TRBV29-1 and J is TRBJ2-3; D gene unclear. The germline gives CDR1 SQVTM, CDR2 ANQGSEA. Trimming took 7 bases from V and 3 from J, leaving 5 bases between them. The CDR3 sequence is 10 residues long. CDR3: CSARTDTQYF. The CDR3 DNA reads as TGCAGCGCCCGAACAGATACGCAGTATTTT.

The chain links TRBV15 to TRBJ2-1; D uncertain. V lost 0 bases and J 3 bases, leaving 12 bases between the germline ends. This CDR3 has 16 amino acids. Germline CDR1 LNHNV, CDR2 YYDKDF (reference sequence). Written as DNA, the CDR3 is TGTGCCACCAGCAGAGATCGGTCTACCCTCTACAATGAGCAGTTCTTC. Translated: CATSRDRSTLYNEQFF.

This clonotype came up many times. The chain has TRBV20-1 and TRBJ2-7, with 13 bases identical to TRBD2. Germline V lookup: CDR1 DFQATT, CDR2 SNEGSKA (reference sequence). The CDR3 has 16 residues. V lost 5 bases and J lost 1; bases outside the gene matches: 8. The CDR3: CSAARLAGGPSYEQYF. The CDR3 DNA reads as TGCAGTGCTGCCCGACTAGCGGGAGGCCCATCCTACGAGCAGTACTTC.

This clonotype was picked up many times. The chain has TRBV20-1 and TRBJ2-7; possible D gene TRBD2, 5 bases. The length of the CDR3 is 13 residues. V lost 1 base, J lost 4 bases, and 11 bases lay in between. Per the germline V gene, CDR1 is DFQATT and CDR2 is SNEGSKA (reference sequence). Here the CDR3 reads CSARGEWEYEQYF. CDR3 bases: TGCAGTGCTAGAGGGGAGTGGGAGTACGAGCAGTACTTC.

This chain connects TRBV20-1 to TRBJ2-7; D remains unclear. Trimming pared 6 bases from V and 7 bases from J, leaving 19 bases between. The germline CDR1 and CDR2 sequences are DFQATT and SNEGSKA (reference sequence). CDR3 length: 13 residues. The CDR3 region is CSATNVGVGEQYF. The DNA for the CDR3 is TGCAGTGCCACAAACGTCGGTGTCGGGGAGCAGTACTTC.

This clonotype was recorded at least ten times. The chain employs TRBV11-1 and TRBJ2-7, with 11 bases aligning to TRBD2. The CDR3 consists of 18 residues. Trimming took 5 bases from V and 1 from J; bases not matched to a gene: 13. The V gene's germline CDR1 is SGHAT and CDR2 FQDESV (reference sequence). This CDR3 reads CASSPIRRTSGRSYEQYF. Written as DNA, the CDR3 is TGTGCCAGCAGCCCGATCCGACGAACTAGCGGGAGATCCTACGAGCAGTACTTC. Combining the CDR3 with reference TRBV11-1 and TRBJ2-7 gives the whole variable domain EAEVAQSPRYKITEKSQAVAFWCDPISGHATLYWYRQILGQGPELLVQFQDESVVDDSQLPKDRFSAERLKGVDSTLKIQPAELGDSAMYLCASSPIRRTSGRSYEQYFGPGTRLTVT.